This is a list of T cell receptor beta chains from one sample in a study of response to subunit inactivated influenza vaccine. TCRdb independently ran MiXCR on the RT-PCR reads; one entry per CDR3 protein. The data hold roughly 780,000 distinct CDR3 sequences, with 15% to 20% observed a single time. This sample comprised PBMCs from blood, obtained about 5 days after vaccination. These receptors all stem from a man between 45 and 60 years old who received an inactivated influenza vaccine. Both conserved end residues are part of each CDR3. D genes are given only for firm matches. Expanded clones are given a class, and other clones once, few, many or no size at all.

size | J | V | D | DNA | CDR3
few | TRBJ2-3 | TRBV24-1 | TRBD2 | TGTGCCACCAGCGACAGTCAACTAGCGCCCACAGATACGCAGTATTTT | CATSDSQLAPTDTQYF
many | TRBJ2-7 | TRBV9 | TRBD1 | TGTGCCAGCAGCGTAGGGGACAGGGGGTACGAGCAGTACTTC | CASSVGDRGYEQYF
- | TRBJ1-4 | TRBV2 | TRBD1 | TGTGCCAGCAAGCCCTGGACAGGGGACAGTTATGAAAAACTGTTTTTT | CASKPWTGDSYEKLFF
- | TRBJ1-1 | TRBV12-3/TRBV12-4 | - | TGTGCCAGCAGTTGGGGGGTCTACATGAACACTGAAGCTTTCTTT | CASSWGVYMNTEAFF
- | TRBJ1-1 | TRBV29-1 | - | TGCAGCGTTGAACAGCTGATGAACACTGAAGCTTTCTTT | CSVEQLMNTEAFF
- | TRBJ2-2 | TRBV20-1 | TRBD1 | TGCAGTGCTCCCGGGACAGGGGCCACCGGGGAGCTGTTTTTT | CSAPGTGATGELFF
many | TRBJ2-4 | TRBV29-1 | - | TGCAGCGTTGGTTTCGCGGGCCTGGAGGCCAAAAACATTCAGTACTTC | CSVGFAGLEAKNIQYF
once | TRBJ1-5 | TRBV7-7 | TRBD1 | TGTGCTAGCAGCTCCGGACAGGGTCAGCATCAGCCCCAGCATTTT | CASSSGQGQHQPQHF
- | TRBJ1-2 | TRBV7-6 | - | TGTGCCAGCAGCTCTCCACCTAACTATGGCTACACCTTC | CASSSPPNYGYTF
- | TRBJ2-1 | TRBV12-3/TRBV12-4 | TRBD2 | TGTGCCAGCAGTTTAGCGCGTCTAGCGGGGCTCAATGAGCAGTTCTTC | CASSLARLAGLNEQFF
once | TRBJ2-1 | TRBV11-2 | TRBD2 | TGTGCCAGCAGCCTAGCGGGGCGGGGCATCCTCAATGAGCAGTTCTTC | CASSLAGRGILNEQFF
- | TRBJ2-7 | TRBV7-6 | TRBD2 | TGTGCCAGCAGCCCCCTATTTGTAGCGGGAGGGTACGAGCAGTACTTC | CASSPLFVAGGYEQYF
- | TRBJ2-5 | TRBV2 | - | TGTGCCAGCAGTGCAATGGAAGAGACCCAGTACTTC | CASSAMEETQYF
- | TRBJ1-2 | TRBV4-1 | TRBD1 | TGCGCCAGCAGCCAACCGGGACAGGGAGCTGGCTACACCTTC | CASSQPGQGAGYTF
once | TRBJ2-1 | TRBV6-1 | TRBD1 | TGTGCCAGCAGTGACCGGGACAGGGGTTTGGGAGAGCAGTTCTTC | CASSDRDRGLGEQFF
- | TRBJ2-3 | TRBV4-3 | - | TGCGCCAGCAGCCAAGTCTGGAGGGAGGCGGGGGATACGCAGTATTTT | CASSQVWREAGDTQYF
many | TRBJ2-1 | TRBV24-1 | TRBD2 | TGTGCCACCAGTGATAGCGGGAGGAGATTTGAGCAGTTCTTC | CATSDSGRRFEQFF
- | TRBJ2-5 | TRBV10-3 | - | TGTGCCATCAGTTCAGGGGAGGGGGAGACCCAGTACTTC | CAISSGEGETQYF
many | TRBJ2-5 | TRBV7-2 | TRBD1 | TGTGCCAGCAGTTTACGGACAGGCCAAGAGACCCAGTACTTC | CASSLRTGQETQYF
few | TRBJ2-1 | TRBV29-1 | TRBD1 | TGCAGCGTTGAATTAGGACAGGGACCCAATGAGCAGTTCTTC | CSVELGQGPNEQFF
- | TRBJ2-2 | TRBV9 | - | TGTGCCAGCAGCCCCCCCCTCACCGGGGAGCTGTTTTTT | CASSPPLTGELFF
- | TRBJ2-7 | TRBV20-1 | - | TGCAGTGCTAGTGACGGACTCGAGCAGTACTTC | CSASDGLEQYF